The text below deals with one TCR beta chain. The data stem from a study of control samples from healthy donors and cancer patients. Profiled with immunoSEQ multiplex PCR; TCRdb holds only in-frame clones, not every one. This table has around 120,000 clones, approximately 90% appearing once. This CDR3 is built from 15 residues. Trimming pared 4 bases from V and 3 bases from J, leaving 19 bases between. Germline CDR1 is GTSNPN and CDR2 is SVGIG (reference sequence). The clonotype originates from a woman aged 18-30 years in good health. The chain employs TRBV30 and TRBJ2-7; D perhaps matches TRBD2 (7 bases). Input material: blood. The CDR3 region has the DNA TGTGCCTGGACTAGGGGGGGGTCCTACCTCTACGAGCAGTACTTC. This encodes CAWTRGGSYLYEQYF.